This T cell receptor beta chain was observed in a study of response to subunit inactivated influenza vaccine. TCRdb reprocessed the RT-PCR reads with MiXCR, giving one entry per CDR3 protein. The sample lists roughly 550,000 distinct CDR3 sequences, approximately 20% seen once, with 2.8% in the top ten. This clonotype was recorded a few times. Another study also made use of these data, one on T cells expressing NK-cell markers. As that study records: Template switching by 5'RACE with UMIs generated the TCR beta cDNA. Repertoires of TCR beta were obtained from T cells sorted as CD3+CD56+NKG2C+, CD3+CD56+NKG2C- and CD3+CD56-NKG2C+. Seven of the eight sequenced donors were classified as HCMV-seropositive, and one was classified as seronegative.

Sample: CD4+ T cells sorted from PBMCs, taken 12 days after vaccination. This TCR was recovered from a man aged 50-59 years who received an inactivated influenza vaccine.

CDR3 nucleotides: TGTGCCAGCAGCCCCCGGGTGGGTAATGAGCAGTTCTTC. It translates to CASSPRVGNEQFF. The chain is built from TRBV7-8 and TRBJ2-1; D is unclear. Trimming removed 5 bases at V and 7 bases at J, with 12 bases between. The CDR3 sequence is 13 residues long. Germline V gene data show CDR1 as SGHVS and CDR2 as FQNEAQ.